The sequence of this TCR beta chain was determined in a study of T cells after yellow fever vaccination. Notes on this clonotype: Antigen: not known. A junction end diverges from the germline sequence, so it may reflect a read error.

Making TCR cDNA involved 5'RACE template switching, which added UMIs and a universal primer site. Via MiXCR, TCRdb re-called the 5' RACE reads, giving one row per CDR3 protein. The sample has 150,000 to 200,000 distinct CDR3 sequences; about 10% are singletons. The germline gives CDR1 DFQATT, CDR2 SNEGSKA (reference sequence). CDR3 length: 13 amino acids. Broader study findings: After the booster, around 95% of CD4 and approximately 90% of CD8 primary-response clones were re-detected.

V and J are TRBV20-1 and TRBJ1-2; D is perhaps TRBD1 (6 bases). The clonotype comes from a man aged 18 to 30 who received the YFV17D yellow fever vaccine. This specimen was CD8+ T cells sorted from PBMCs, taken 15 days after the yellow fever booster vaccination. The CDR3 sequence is CSARDGQNYGHTF. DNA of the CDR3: TGCAGTGCTAGAGATGGACAGAACTATGGCCACACCTTC.